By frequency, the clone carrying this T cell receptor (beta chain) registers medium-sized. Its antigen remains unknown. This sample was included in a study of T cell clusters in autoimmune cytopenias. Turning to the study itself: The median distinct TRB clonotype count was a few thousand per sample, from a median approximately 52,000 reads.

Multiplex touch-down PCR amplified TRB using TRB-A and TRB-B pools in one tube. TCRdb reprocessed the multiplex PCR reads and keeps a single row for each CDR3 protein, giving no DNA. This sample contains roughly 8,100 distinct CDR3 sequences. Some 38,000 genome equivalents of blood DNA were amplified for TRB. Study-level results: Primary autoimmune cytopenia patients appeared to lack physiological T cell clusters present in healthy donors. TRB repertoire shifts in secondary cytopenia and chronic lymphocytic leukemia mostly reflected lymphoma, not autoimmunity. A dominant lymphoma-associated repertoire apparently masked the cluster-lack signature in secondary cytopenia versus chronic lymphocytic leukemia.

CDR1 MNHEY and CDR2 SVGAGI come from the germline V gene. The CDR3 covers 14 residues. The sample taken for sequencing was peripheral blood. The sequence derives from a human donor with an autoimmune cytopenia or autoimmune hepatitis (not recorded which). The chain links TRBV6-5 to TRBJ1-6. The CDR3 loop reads CASSYAGYNSPLHF.